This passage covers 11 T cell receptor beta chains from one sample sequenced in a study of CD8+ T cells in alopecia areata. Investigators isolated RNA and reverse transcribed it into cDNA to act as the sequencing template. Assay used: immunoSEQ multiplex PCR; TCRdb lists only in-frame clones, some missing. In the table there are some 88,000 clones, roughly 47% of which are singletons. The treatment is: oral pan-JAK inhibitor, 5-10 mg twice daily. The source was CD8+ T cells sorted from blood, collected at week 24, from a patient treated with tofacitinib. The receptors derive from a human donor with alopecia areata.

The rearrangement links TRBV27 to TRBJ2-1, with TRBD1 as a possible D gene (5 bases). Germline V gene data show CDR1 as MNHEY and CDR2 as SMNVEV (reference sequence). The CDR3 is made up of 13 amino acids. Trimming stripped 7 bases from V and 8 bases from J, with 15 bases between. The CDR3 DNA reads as TGTGCCAGCAATTATAGGGGAAGCCATGAGCAGTTCTTC. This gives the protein CASNYRGSHEQFF.

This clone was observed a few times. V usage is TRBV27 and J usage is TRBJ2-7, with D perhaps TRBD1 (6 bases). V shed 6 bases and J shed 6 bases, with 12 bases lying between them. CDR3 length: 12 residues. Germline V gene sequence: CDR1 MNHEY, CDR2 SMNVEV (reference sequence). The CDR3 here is CASSSSGVEQYF. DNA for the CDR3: TGTGCCAGCAGCAGTTCAGGGGTCGAGCAGTACTTC.

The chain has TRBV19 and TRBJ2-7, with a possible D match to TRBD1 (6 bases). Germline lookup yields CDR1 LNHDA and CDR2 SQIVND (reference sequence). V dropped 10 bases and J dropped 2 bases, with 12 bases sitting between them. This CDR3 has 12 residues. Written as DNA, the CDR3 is TGTGCCACCAGGGACATTACCTACGAGCAGTACTTC. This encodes CATRDITYEQYF. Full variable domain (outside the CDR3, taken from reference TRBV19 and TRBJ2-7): DGGITQSPKYLFRKEGQNVTLSCEQNLNHDAMYWYRQDPGQGLRLIYYSQIVNDFQKGDIAEGYSVSREKKESFPLTVTSAQKNPTAFYLCATRDITYEQYFGPGTRLTVT.

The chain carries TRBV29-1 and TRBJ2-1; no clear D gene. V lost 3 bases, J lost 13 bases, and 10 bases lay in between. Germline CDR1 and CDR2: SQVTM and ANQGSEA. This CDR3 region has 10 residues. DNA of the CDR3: TGCAGCGTTGATGATTCCGAACAGTTCTTC. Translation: CSVDDSEQFF.

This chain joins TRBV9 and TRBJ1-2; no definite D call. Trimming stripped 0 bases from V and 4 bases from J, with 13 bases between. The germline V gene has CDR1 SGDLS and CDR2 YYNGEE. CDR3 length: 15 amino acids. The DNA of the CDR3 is TGTGCCAGCAGCGTAGAGGCGGTCTGGACCTATGGCTACACCTTC. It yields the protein CASSVEAVWTYGYTF.

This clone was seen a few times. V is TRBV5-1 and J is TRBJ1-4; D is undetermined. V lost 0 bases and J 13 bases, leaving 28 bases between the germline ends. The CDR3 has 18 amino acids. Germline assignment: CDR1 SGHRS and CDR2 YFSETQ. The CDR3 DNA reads TGCGCCAGCAGCTTGGAGTACACAGACCGCCTCAACCAGAGAACACTGTTTTTT. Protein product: CASSLEYTDRLNQRTLFF.

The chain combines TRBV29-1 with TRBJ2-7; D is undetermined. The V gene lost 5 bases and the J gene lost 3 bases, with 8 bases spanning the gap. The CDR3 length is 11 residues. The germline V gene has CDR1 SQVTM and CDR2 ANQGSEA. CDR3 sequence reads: CSVRIGYEQYF. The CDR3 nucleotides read TGCAGCGTTAGGATCGGCTACGAGCAGTACTTC.

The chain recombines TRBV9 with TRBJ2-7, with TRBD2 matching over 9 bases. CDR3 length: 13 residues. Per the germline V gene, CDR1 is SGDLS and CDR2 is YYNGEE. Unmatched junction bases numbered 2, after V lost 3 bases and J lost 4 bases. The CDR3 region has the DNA TGTGCCAGCAGCGCGAGCGGGGGGTACGAGCAGTACTTC. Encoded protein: CASSASGGYEQYF.

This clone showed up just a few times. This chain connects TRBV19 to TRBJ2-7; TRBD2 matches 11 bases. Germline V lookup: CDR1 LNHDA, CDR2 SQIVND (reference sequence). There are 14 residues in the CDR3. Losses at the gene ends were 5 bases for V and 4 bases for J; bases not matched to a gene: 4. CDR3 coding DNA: TGTGCCAGTAGTCCCGGGACTAGCGGTTACGAGCAGTACTTC. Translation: CASSPGTSGYEQYF.

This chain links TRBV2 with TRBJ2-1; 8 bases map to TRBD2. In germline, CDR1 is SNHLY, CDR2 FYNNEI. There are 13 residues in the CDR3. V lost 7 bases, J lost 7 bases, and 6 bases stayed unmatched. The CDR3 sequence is CASKAGGTNEQFF. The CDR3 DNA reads TGTGCCAGCAAGGCGGGGGGAACGAATGAGCAGTTCTTC.

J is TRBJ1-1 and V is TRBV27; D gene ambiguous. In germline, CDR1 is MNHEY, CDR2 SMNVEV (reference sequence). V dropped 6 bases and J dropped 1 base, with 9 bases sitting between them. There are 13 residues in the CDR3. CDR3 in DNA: TGTGCCAGCAGCGTTGGACGGAACACTGAAGCTTTCTTT. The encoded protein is CASSVGRNTEAFF.